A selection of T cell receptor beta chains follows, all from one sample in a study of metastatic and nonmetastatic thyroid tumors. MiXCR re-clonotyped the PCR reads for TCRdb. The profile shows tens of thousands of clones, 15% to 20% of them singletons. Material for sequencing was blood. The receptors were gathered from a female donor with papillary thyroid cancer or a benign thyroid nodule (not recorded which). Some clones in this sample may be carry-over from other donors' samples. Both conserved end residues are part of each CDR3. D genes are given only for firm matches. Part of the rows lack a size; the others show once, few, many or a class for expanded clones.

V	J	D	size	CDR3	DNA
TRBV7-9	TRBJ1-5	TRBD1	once	CASSRGTGENQPQHF	TGTGCCAGCAGTCGAGGGACAGGGGAAAATCAGCCCCAGCATTTT
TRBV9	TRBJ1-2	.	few	CASSVGGDGYTF	TGTGCCAGCAGCGTAGGAGGTGATGGCTACACCTTC
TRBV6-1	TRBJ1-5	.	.	CASIQGRPNQPQHF	TGTGCCAGCATTCAGGGCAGACCAAATCAGCCCCAGCATTTT
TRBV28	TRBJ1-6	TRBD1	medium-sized	CASSAGTALPLHF	TGTGCCAGCAGTGCCGGGACAGCTTTACCCCTCCACTTT
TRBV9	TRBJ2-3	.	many	CASSGIQTPISTDTQYF	TGTGCCAGCAGCGGGATTCAGACACCTATCAGCACAGATACGCAGTATTTT
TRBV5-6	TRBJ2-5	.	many	CASSRQILSQETQYF	TGTGCCAGCAGCCGACAGATCCTAAGCCAAGAGACCCAGTACTTC
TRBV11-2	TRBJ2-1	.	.	CASSRNLAEGNNEQFF	TGTGCCAGCAGCAGGAACTTAGCGGAGGGTAACAATGAGCAGTTCTTC
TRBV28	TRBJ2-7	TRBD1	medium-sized	CASRPDRVGTYEQYF	TGTGCCAGCAGGCCCGACAGGGTGGGGACCTACGAGCAGTACTTC
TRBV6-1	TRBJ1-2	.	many	CASSLTGSANYGYTF	TGTGCCAGCAGTCTAACAGGTTCAGCTAACTATGGCTACACCTTC
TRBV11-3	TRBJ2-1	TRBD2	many	CASSLRTSGYNEQFF	TGTGCCAGCAGCTTGAGGACTAGCGGCTACAATGAGCAGTTCTTC
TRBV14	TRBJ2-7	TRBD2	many	CASSQDQLSSRTSGRSYEQYF	TGTGCCAGCAGCCAAGACCAATTATCTAGCAGGACTAGCGGACGCTCCTACGAGCAGTACTTC
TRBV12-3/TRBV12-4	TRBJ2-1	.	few	CASSLGSGGRNEQFF	TGTGCCAGCAGTTTGGGGTCGGGTGGTAGAAATGAGCAGTTCTTC
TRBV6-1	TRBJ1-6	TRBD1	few	CASKPPPGQRNSPLHF	TGTGCCAGCAAACCACCTCCGGGACAGAGAAATTCACCCCTCCACTTT
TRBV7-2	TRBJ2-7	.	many	CASSLIRTANEQYF	TGTGCCAGCAGCCTCATCCGGACAGCCAACGAGCAGTACTTC
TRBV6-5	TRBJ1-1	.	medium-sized	CASSYHPGNTEAFF	TGTGCCAGCAGTTACCATCCAGGGAACACTGAAGCTTTCTTT
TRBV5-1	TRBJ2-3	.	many	CASSTGAGTDTQYF	TGCGCCAGCTCTACTGGAGCGGGCACAGATACGCAGTATTTT
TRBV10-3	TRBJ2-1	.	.	CAMAGAAAVYNEQFF	TGTGCCATGGCGGGGGCGGCCGCGGTTTACAATGAGCAGTTCTTC
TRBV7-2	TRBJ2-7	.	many	CASSLAPRDEQYF	TGTGCCAGCAGCTTAGCCCCCAGGGACGAGCAGTACTTC
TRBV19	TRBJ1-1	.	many	CASSPGRLNTEAFF	TGTGCCAGTAGCCCCGGACGGTTGAACACTGAAGCTTTCTTT
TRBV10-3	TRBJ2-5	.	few	CAISENQGRRDTQYF	TGTGCCATCAGTGAGAATCAGGGTCGCCGGGATACCCAGTACTTC
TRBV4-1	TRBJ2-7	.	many	CASSQGPYEQYF	TGCGCCAGCAGCCAAGGCCCGTACGAGCAGTACTTC
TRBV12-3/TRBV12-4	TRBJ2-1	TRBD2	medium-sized	CASQTSGGADEQFF	TGTGCCAGCCAGACTAGCGGGGGTGCGGATGAGCAGTTCTTC
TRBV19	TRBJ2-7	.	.	CASSADTAGNEQYF	TGTGCCAGTAGCGCCGATACTGCGGGGAACGAGCAGTACTTC
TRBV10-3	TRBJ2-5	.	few	CAISDRQGRETQYF	TGTGCCATCAGTGATAGGCAGGGGCGGGAGACCCAGTACTTC
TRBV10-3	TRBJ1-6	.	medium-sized	CAISPGQNSPLHF	TGTGCCATCAGTCCCGGACAGAATTCACCCCTCCACTTT
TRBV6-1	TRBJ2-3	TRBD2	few	CASRRTAGDELNTQYF	TGTGCCAGCAGGAGGACAGCGGGAGATGAGTTGAATACGCAGTATTTT
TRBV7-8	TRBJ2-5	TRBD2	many	CASSRQSGGGRETQYF	TGTGCCAGCAGCAGACAGAGCGGGGGGGGAAGAGAGACCCAGTACTTC
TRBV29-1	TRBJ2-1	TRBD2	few	CSVPTLAAFYNEQFF	TGCAGCGTTCCCACACTAGCGGCCTTTTACAATGAGCAGTTCTTT
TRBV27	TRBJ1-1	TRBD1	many	CASSRTGGNTEAFF	TGTGCCAGCAGTAGGACAGGGGGGAACACTGAAGCTTTCTTT
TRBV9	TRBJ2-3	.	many	CASSSGADTQYF	TGTGCCAGCAGTTCGGGGGCAGATACGCAGTATTTT
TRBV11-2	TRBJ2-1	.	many	CASRRGRSYNEQFF	TGTGCCAGCCGGCGAGGTCGCTCCTACAATGAGCAGTTCTTC
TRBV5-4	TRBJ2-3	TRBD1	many	CASSLGGQGADTQYF	TGTGCCAGCAGCTTGGGGGGACAGGGGGCAGATACGCAGTATTTT
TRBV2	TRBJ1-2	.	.	CASSEAAGLYGYTF	TGTGCCAGCAGTGAAGCAGCGGGGCTCTATGGCTACACCTTC
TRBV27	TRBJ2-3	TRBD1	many	CASSPRTGWPDTQYF	TGTGCCAGCAGTCCGCGGACAGGGTGGCCAGATACGCAGTATTTT
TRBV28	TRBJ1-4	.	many	CASSLGRVRLEKLFF	TGTGCCAGCAGTTTAGGGAGGGTCAGGCTTGAAAAACTGTTTTTT
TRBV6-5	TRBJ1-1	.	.	CAGSSVRQNTEAFF	TGTGCCGGCAGTTCCGTCAGGCAGAACACTGAAGCTTTCTTT
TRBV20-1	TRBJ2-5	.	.	CSARAGRDGVETQYF	TGCAGTGCTAGAGCGGGCAGGGATGGGGTAGAGACCCAGTACTTC
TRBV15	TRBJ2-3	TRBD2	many	CATSRGGLDSDTQYF	TGTGCCACCAGCAGAGGGGGACTAGACTCAGATACGCAGTATTTT
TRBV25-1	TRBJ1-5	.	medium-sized	CASSEGRQGNQPQHF	TGTGCCAGCAGTGAAGGGCGACAGGGCAATCAGCCCCAGCATTTT
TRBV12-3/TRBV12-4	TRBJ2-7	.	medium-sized	CASSLAGLSYEQYF	TGTGCCAGCAGTCTCGCGGGTCTCTCCTACGAGCAGTACTTC
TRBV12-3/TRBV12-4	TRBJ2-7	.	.	CASSVRGYGFPYEQYF	TGTGCCAGCAGTGTCAGGGGCTACGGGTTCCCCTACGAGCAGTACTTC
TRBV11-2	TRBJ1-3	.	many	CASSSNWNTIYF	TGTGCCAGCAGCTCAAATTGGAACACCATATATTTT
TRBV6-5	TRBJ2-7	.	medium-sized	CASSYDKTYEQYF	TGTGCCAGCAGTTATGACAAGACGTACGAGCAGTACTTC
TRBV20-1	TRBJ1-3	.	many	CSARTPGMDTIYF	TGCAGTGCGCGGACGCCGGGGATGGACACCATATATTTT
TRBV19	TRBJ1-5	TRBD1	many	CASRDPLRDRAFQPQHF	TGTGCCAGTAGAGATCCCCTCCGGGACAGGGCCTTTCAGCCCCAGCATTTT
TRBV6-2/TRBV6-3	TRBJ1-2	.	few	CASRPDRKPYGYTF	TGTGCCAGCAGACCCGACAGGAAACCCTATGGCTACACCTTC
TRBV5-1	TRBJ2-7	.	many	CASSLDREVREQYF	TGCGCCAGCAGCTTGGACAGGGAGGTACGCGAGCAGTACTTC
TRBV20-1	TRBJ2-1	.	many	CSAKGLTIYNEQFF	TGCAGTGCTAAGGGTTTGACCATCTACAATGAGCAGTTCTTC
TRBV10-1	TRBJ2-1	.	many	CASSENFFNEQFF	TGCGCCAGCAGTGAGAACTTCTTCAATGAGCAGTTCTTC
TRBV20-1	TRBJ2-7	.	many	CSATVGGRIEQYF	TGCAGTGCCACCGTCGGCGGGCGGATCGAGCAGTACTTC
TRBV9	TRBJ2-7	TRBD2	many	CASSVSLAGDYEQYF	TGTGCCAGCAGCGTCTCTCTAGCGGGAGACTACGAGCAGTACTTC
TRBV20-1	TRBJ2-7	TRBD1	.	CSARHRQGRDEQYF	TGCAGTGCTAGACATCGACAGGGGCGGGACGAGCAGTACTTC
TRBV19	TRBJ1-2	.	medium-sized	CASSSGPKANYGYTF	TGTGCCAGTAGTTCCGGCCCGAAAGCTAACTATGGCTACACCTTC
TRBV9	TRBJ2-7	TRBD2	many	CASSVGRGRGNSEQYF	TGTGCCAGCAGCGTAGGACGCGGGAGGGGGAATTCCGAGCAGTACTTC